In its sample, the clone carrying this TCR beta chain was seen many times. Its matching antigen is unknown. These data originate in a study of T cells after posttransplantation cyclophosphamide. CDR1 and CDR2 from the germline V gene are SEHNR and FQNEAQ (reference sequence). The CDR3 contains 16 residues. V lost 5 bases, J lost 5 bases, and 11 bases stayed unmatched. Findings and caveats of the study: Later post-transplant blood repertoires were often dominated by donor CD8+ memory clones. Recipient CMV seropositivity and CMV reactivation strongly tracked TRB clonality.

The assay was immunoSEQ multiplex PCR, and TCRdb's table has in-frame clones only and misses some. The sample shows 40,000 to 45,000 clones, none of them appearing just once. The sequence was collected from a man aged 40-55 years in good health, CMV-negative, and a related stem cell transplant donor. The chain links TRBV7-9 to TRBJ2-5; TRBD2 agrees at 10 bases. Sequencing input: PBMCs. The CDR3 bases are TGTGCCAGCAGCCAGGGGATCAGCGGGGGGGCGGAGACCCAGTACTTC. It is translated as CASSQGISGGAETQYF.